The 23 T cell receptor beta chains in this list originate from one sample, sequenced in a study of T-cell reconstitution after alpha-beta-depleted transplantation in children. Researchers prepared the TCRbeta library using unique molecular identifiers, the study reports. TCRdb passed the PCR reads through MiXCR, listing each CDR3 protein once. The top ten hold 4% of the sample, which has roughly 610,000 distinct CDR3 sequences, 10% seen once. Sample: PBMCs from the stem cell graft donor, taken from the stem cell graft. These receptor sequences come from a human donor who donated a stem cell graft to a child with acute myeloid leukemia.

The chain employs TRBV20-1 and TRBJ2-1; maybe TRBD2 (6 bases). Looked up from germline, CDR1 is DFQATT and CDR2 is SNEGSKA (reference sequence). CDR3 size: 16 residues. V dropped 6 bases and J dropped 0 bases, with 18 bases sitting between them. The CDR3 region is CSASHPLANSYNEQFF. The CDR3 DNA sequence: TGCAGTGCCTCACATCCCCTAGCGAACTCCTACAATGAGCAGTTCTTC.

This clonotype was detected ten times or more. The chain recombines TRBV27 with TRBJ2-7; 9 bases are a match to TRBD1. The CDR3 covers 12 residues. The V and J ends lost 7 bases and 6 bases, in that order; junction bases with no gene match: 4. Germline CDR1 reads MNHEY; CDR2 reads SMNVEV (reference sequence). DNA for the CDR3: TGTGCCAGCACCGGACAGGGGAGCGAGCAGTACTTC. Translated, it gives CASTGQGSEQYF.

The CDR3 protein is CSARPWERQFF. CDR3 in DNA: TGCAGTGCTAGACCTTGGGAGAGGCAGTTCTTC. The chain combines TRBV20-1 with TRBJ2-1; D is possibly TRBD2 (5 bases). Per germline, CDR1 DFQATT and CDR2 SNEGSKA (reference sequence). CDR3 length equals 11 residues. Trimming removed 2 bases from V and 12 bases from J, with 11 bases in between.

This clonotype was counted ten times or more. DNA of the CDR3: TGTGCCAGCAGTTACTTACCGGGACCAGGCGGTGAAAAACTGTTTTTT. It codes for CASSYLPGPGGEKLFF. V and J are TRBV6-5 and TRBJ1-4; weak D call: TRBD1 (5 bases). V gave up 1 base and J gave up 7 bases, with 16 bases separating them. The CDR3 is 16 amino acids. Per germline, CDR1 MNHEY and CDR2 SVGAGI.

The chain has TRBV28 and TRBJ1-4; D is undetermined. Trimming took 5 bases from V and 4 from J, leaving 23 bases between them. CDR1 is MDHEN, CDR2 SYDVKM, per germline. CDR3 length: 18 amino acids. Here the CDR3 DNA reads TGTGCCAGCAGTACTACACGCCAGGACGGAGACAATAATGAAAAACTGTTTTTT. Protein sequence: CASSTTRQDGDNNEKLFF.

The table lists this clonotype with many counts. The rearrangement links TRBV10-3 to TRBJ2-1, with TRBD2 matching over 7 bases. With V trimmed by 8 bases and J by 10 bases, 17 bases remained unmatched. Looked up from germline, CDR1 is ENHRY and CDR2 is SYGVKD. The CDR3 spans 15 residues. The CDR3 bases are TGTGCCATCCAAATGAATAAGCGGGAAAGCCCCGAGCAGTTCTTC. This sequence encodes CAIQMNKRESPEQFF.

This clonotype was observed at least ten times. The junction departs from the called germline gene at one end, perhaps through a read error. This rearrangement joins TRBV7-7 to TRBJ2-5; 10 nucleotides match TRBD1. Germline V gene sequence: CDR1 SSHAT, CDR2 FNYEAQ (reference sequence). The CDR3 length is 14 residues. The CDR3 region has the DNA TGTGCTAGCAGCTCGGACAGGGGGCAAGAGACCCAGTACTTC. Amino acids: CASSSDRGQETQYF.

This clonotype was observed many times. This chain connects TRBV6-5 to TRBJ2-1; no reliable D call. CDR1 is MNHEY and CDR2 is SVGAGI in the germline V gene. Deletions cut 8 bases from V and 9 bases from J, with 5 bases between. The CDR3 spans 9 residues. The CDR3 loop reads CASGREQFF. Here the CDR3 DNA reads TGTGCCAGCGGGCGTGAGCAGTTCTTC.

Ten or more counts support this clonotype. The J gene is TRBJ1-5, the V gene TRBV20-1, with TRBD1 matching over 8 bases. V shed 6 bases and J 5 bases; nucleotides not matched to a gene: 9. CDR1 is DFQATT and CDR2 is SNEGSKA in the germline V gene (reference sequence). This CDR3 contains 14 residues. The CDR3: CSARPQTGDQPQHF. CDR3 coding DNA: TGCAGTGCCCGCCCTCAGACAGGGGATCAGCCCCAGCATTTT.

The sample holds many counts of this clonotype. The V and J genes are TRBV12-3 or TRBV12-4 and TRBJ2-3, with 8 nucleotides matching TRBD1. The V gene end was trimmed by 7 bases and the J gene end by 6 bases; junction bases not matched to a gene: 15. The CDR3 is made up of 16 amino acids. Written as DNA, the CDR3 is TGTGCCAGCACCCTTAGGGCAGGGGGCTATATGGATACGCAGTATTTT. Residues: CASTLRAGGYMDTQYF.

This CDR3 is CASSQVWKKSTDTQYF. The DNA for the CDR3 is TGCGCCAGCAGCCAAGTGTGGAAAAAAAGCACAGATACGCAGTATTTT. J is TRBJ2-3 and V is TRBV4-3; D is unclear. Germline CDR1 is LGHNA and CDR2 is YSLEER. The CDR3 runs 16 residues. Trimming pared 1 base from V and 0 bases from J, leaving 11 bases between.

This clonotype occurred a few times. The rearrangement uses TRBV10-3 and TRBJ2-7, with 7 bases that match TRBD1. The CDR3 is made up of 14 amino acids. V was clipped by 3 bases and J by 0 bases; unmatched bases: 2. CDR1 and CDR2 (germline): ENHRY, SYGVKD. CDR3 sequence (DNA): TGTGCCATCAGTGACAAGGGGGCCTCCTACGAGCAGTACTTC. The encoded protein is CAISDKGASYEQYF.

The chain combines TRBV30 with TRBJ1-5, with D unclear. Germline V gives CDR1 GTSNPN, CDR2 SVGIG (reference sequence). The CDR3 is 14 amino acids. V gave up 3 bases and J gave up 2 bases, with 11 bases separating them. CDR3 in amino acids: CAWREPYGNQPQHF. Here the CDR3 DNA reads TGTGCCTGGAGGGAACCCTACGGCAATCAGCCCCAGCATTTT.

The rearrangement links TRBV3-1 to TRBJ1-2; weak D call: TRBD1 (6 bases). Germline CDR1 is LGHDT and CDR2 is YNNKEL (reference sequence). V was shortened by 3 bases and J by 2 bases, with 10 bases between the two germline ends. This CDR3 is 14 amino acids long. CDR3: CASSHRGANYGYTF. The CDR3 DNA follows: TGTGCCAGCAGCCACAGGGGAGCAAACTATGGCTACACCTTC.

This clonotype showed up just a few times. The chain uses TRBV20-1 and TRBJ2-5, with TRBD2 matching over 16 bases. Germline loops: CDR1 DFQATT, CDR2 SNEGSKA (reference sequence). The ends lost 5 bases at V and 5 bases at J; junction bases unmatched: 11. This CDR3 is 17 amino acids long. CDR3 sequence: CSALQSGTSGRAETQYF. The CDR3 DNA is TGCAGTGCTCTACAGTCGGGGACTAGCGGGAGGGCCGAGACCCAGTACTTC.

This clonotype was counted at least ten times. The chain recombines TRBV29-1 with TRBJ2-7; 8 nucleotides align to TRBD1. The CDR3 has 13 residues. J lost 1 base, V lost 7 bases, and 6 bases had no gene match. The V gene's germline CDR1 is SQVTM and CDR2 ANQGSEA. For the CDR3, the DNA is TGCAGCGCTCGGACAGGGAAATCCTACGAGCAGTACTTC. Protein product: CSARTGKSYEQYF.

This clonotype was counted many times. This chain links TRBV20-1 with TRBJ1-4, with no clear D. The CDR3 covers 16 residues. The germline CDR1 and CDR2 sequences are DFQATT and SNEGSKA (reference sequence). Deletions cut 5 bases from V and 7 bases from J, with 23 bases between. CDR3 nucleotides: TGCAGTGCTCCCCACCAAAGAAGGGCCGTGAGTGAAAAACTGTTTTTT. Translating it yields CSAPHQRRAVSEKLFF.

This clonotype was detected only once. The rearrangement joins TRBV20-1 to TRBJ1-1; D remains unclear. CDR3 size: 12 residues. The V and J ends lost 6 bases and 0 bases respectively, with 8 bases between them. CDR1 DFQATT and CDR2 SNEGSKA come from the germline V gene (reference sequence). The DNA for the CDR3 is TGCAGTGCCTTACCTATGAACACTGAAGCTTTCTTT. This sequence encodes CSALPMNTEAFF.

For this clonotype: Germline and junction disagree at one end, which may indicate a read error. The V and J genes are TRBV29-1 and TRBJ2-1; a weak D match, TRBD2 (6 bases). From germline, CDR1 is SQVTM and CDR2 ANQGSEA. The CDR3 extends over 13 amino acids. The CDR3 spells CSVSQTRTNEQLF. The DNA for the CDR3 is TGCAGCGTTTCCCAGACTAGGACCAATGAGCAGTTGTTC.

This sequence joins TRBV12-3 or TRBV12-4 and TRBJ2-3; TRBD2 matches 9 bases. After removal of 6 bases from V and 2 bases from J, the junction contained 12 bases not matched to a gene. The CDR3 spans 17 residues. CDR3 bases: TGTGCCAGCAGCCCCGTCGGTAGCGGGAGTGTCACAGATACGCAGTATTTT. It yields the protein CASSPVGSGSVTDTQYF.

This clonotype was found a few times. This chain links TRBV28 with TRBJ2-1, with D unresolved. V lost 3 bases, J lost 0 bases, and 12 bases lay in between. The CDR3 runs 16 residues. CDR1 and CDR2 from the germline V gene are MDHEN and SYDVKM. CDR3 DNA sequence: TGTGCCAGCAGTTTGGAGCTCCCTTACTCCTACAATGAGCAGTTCTTC. Protein product: CASSLELPYSYNEQFF.

The table lists this clonotype with a few counts. The rearrangement joins TRBV20-1 to TRBJ2-3; TRBD2 matches at 9 bases. J was trimmed by 2 bases and V by 5 bases; bases with no gene match: 8. The CDR3 contains 15 residues. CDR1 is DFQATT and CDR2 is SNEGSKA in the germline V gene (reference sequence). CDR3 DNA: TGCAGTGCTGTCCTAGCGGGAATTTCCACAGATACGCAGTATTTT. Translating gives CSAVLAGISTDTQYF.

The sample holds many counts of this clonotype. The rearrangement uses TRBV6-1 and TRBJ2-3; D gene ambiguous. Trimming cost V 6 bases and J 2 bases, with 18 bases left between them. CDR3 length: 16 residues. In germline, CDR1 is MNHNS, CDR2 SASEGT. CDR3 nucleotides: TGTGCCAGCAGCTCCCTCCTGACGTACGCCACAGATACGCAGTATTTT. Translating gives CASSSLLTYATDTQYF.